This T cell receptor beta chain was documented in a study of blood T cell repertoires in COVID-19. Data came from immunoSEQ multiplex PCR; TCRdb stores just in-frame clones and leaves some out. This table has 56,000 or so clones, 75% to 95% appearing once. The CDR3 sequence is 15 residues long. CDR1 is SNHLY and CDR2 is FYNNEI in the germline V gene. Trimming left V 7 bases short and J 1 base short, with 17 bases between. Material for sequencing was peripheral blood. The J gene is TRBJ2-7, the V gene TRBV2, with D tentatively TRBD1 (6 bases). The source is a man over 45 with active COVID-19. CDR3 amino acids: CASTPRSRGSYEQYF. The CDR3 region has the DNA TGTGCCAGCACACCAAGGAGCAGGGGATCCTACGAGCAGTACTTC.